This TCR beta chain was identified in a study of graft-versus-host responses after intestinal transplantation. Study as a whole: All recipients were transplanted with multivisceral, liver-intestinal, or isolated intestinal grafts.

Study-level points and caveats: Detected in recipient marrow were GvH clones, some of which were first observed in ileum or blood.

Data came from immunoSEQ multiplex PCR; TCRdb stores just in-frame clones and leaves some out. The sample lists about 89,000 clones; 75% to 95% were seen once. Concerning this clone itself: Antigen: not known.

The sample here was unstimulated CD4+ T cells sorted from spleen or lymph node cells, taken before intestinal transplant. This clonotype was sampled from a human donor who received an intestinal transplant.

CDR3 amino acids: CATGTGTGKTGELFF. CDR3 DNA sequence: TGTGCCACCGGGACCGGGACAGGGAAAACCGGGGAGCTGTTTTTT. The rearrangement links TRBV15 to TRBJ2-2; 9 bases align to TRBD1. Germline lookup yields CDR1 LNHNV and CDR2 YYDKDF (reference sequence). The CDR3 has 15 residues. Losses at the gene ends were 8 bases for V and 5 bases for J; bases not matched to a gene: 9.